This T cell receptor (beta chain) emerged from a study of identifying expanded T cells in peripheral blood. Findings of the study overall: Clone count variance between roughly 2-week samples rose with total template count. Differentially abundant clones: about 1.3 between replicates, around 16 at around 14 days, less than 20 at four.

Collection occurred without any documented infections or immune events in donors. A note on this clone: What it binds is not known.

Germline loops: CDR1 SGHNT, CDR2 YYREEE (reference sequence). V was clipped by 4 bases and J by 6 bases; unmatched bases: 13. The CDR3 is 16 residues long. Using immunoSEQ multiplex PCR, the repertoire was profiled, and TCRdb retains in-frame clones only, with some absent. The sample includes about 85,000 clones, 85% to 90% of them seen just once. The clonotype comes from a person aged 18 to 70 in good health. The V and J genes are TRBV5-4 and TRBJ2-3, with 8 bases that match TRBD2. The sequencing input was blood. As DNA, the CDR3 is TGTGCCAGCAGCCCTGGACTAGCCCGGCCCCAGGATACGCAGTATTTT. It yields the protein CASSPGLARPQDTQYF.